The 21 T cell receptor beta chains reported below all come from one sample, sequenced in a study of PD-1 blockade in classical Hodgkin lymphoma (dated by TCRdb to between 2020 and 2021). Library preparation employed the immunoSEQ multiplex PCR assay. The clones in this table, taken by TCRdb from immuneACCESS, are in-frame only. Not every clone is retained; where verified, under half of the shortfall comes from an unresolved V gene, and the cause of the rest is unknown. The sample yields some 11,000 clones; approximately 74% were counted once. 2.5% to 4% of the sample is in the top ten clones. Reading the label with the study, this specimen's time point is: cycle 4 day 1 (C4D1), after six to seven weeks of nivolumab. Every trial patient had relapsed following autologous stem cell transplantation, and prior brentuximab vedotin exposure was what differed among cohorts A, B and C. A Miltenyi CD4+ T cell isolation kit was used for magnetic negative selection to purify CD4+ T cells from thawed PBMCs.

Here the sequenced sample was CD4+ T cells from blood, taken before the fourth cycle of nivolumab. The origin of the receptors is a human donor with classical Hodgkin lymphoma.

The CDR3 reads CASSLEGNFYGYTF. CDR3 DNA: TGTGCCAGCAGCTTGGAAGGGAACTTCTATGGCTACACCTTC. The chain recombines TRBV5-4 with TRBJ1-2; D is undetermined. V was shortened by 0 bases and J by 4 bases, with 10 bases between the two germline ends. The CDR3 runs 14 residues. Germline assignment: CDR1 SGHNT and CDR2 YYREEE (reference sequence). Drawing the rest from reference TRBV5-4 and TRBJ1-2, the complete variable domain is ETGVTQSPTHLIKTRGQQVTLRCSSQSGHNTVSWYQQALGQGPQFIFQYYREEENGRGNFPPRFSGLQFPNYSSELNVNALELDDSALYLCASSLEGNFYGYTFGSGTRLTVV.

This clone was picked up a small number of times. J is TRBJ2-7 and V is TRBV6-4, with 10 bases lining up with TRBD2. The CDR3 loop spans 15 amino acids. V dropped 5 bases and J dropped 4; count of bases not matched to a gene: 8. Germline values: CDR1 MRHNA, CDR2 SNTAGT. This CDR3 is CASSFQREGRYEQYF. Here the CDR3 DNA reads TGTGCCAGCAGTTTTCAGCGGGAGGGGAGGTACGAGCAGTACTTC.

This clone turned up a few times. V and J are TRBV2 and TRBJ1-1; D call uncertain. This CDR3 is 12 amino acids long. Germline CDR1 is SNHLY and CDR2 is FYNNEI. The germline V and J ends were trimmed by 6 bases and 1 base, with 6 bases remaining between them. In nucleotides, the CDR3 is TGTGCCAGCAGGGGCGAGAACACTGAAGCTTTCTTT. As protein: CASRGENTEAFF.

The gene calls are TRBV29-1 and TRBJ2-5; no firm D call. V lost 6 bases, J lost 4 bases, and 18 bases lay in between. Germline values: CDR1 SQVTM, CDR2 ANQGSEA. The CDR3 extends over 14 amino acids. The CDR3: CSVSGGAPGETQYF. The DNA for the CDR3 is TGCAGCGTATCAGGCGGCGCCCCGGGAGAGACCCAGTACTTC. The whole variable domain, remainder taken from reference TRBV29-1 and TRBJ2-5, is SAVISQKPSRDICQRGTSLTIQCQVDSQVTMMFWYRQQPGQSLTLIATANQGSEATYESGFVIDKFPISRPNLTFSTLTVSNMSPEDSSIYLCSVSGGAPGETQYFGPGTRLLVL.

This clone came up once. This chain links TRBV7-9 with TRBJ2-2; TRBD1 agrees at 7 bases. Germline values: CDR1 SEHNR, CDR2 FQNEAQ (reference sequence). CDR3 length: 12 residues. Unmatched junction bases numbered 2, after V lost 7 bases and J lost 6 bases. The chain's CDR3 is CASNQGAGELFF. DNA of the CDR3: TGTGCCAGCAACCAGGGGGCCGGGGAGCTGTTTTTT.

This chain links TRBV6-6 with TRBJ2-1, with D unclear. V shed 2 bases and J shed 6 bases, with 11 bases lying between them. The CDR3 has 14 amino acids. Germline CDR1 MNHNY, CDR2 SVGAGI (reference sequence). The CDR3 DNA reads TGTGCCAGCAGTTACAGCCTAATGGGCAATGAGCAGTTCTTC. Translation gives CASSYSLMGNEQFF.

The chain combines TRBV7-2 with TRBJ2-1; D call uncertain. Trimming pared 5 bases from V and 1 base from J, leaving 12 bases between. The CDR3 length is 15 residues. Germline CDR1 is SGHTA and CDR2 is FQGNSA. The CDR3 region is CASSPGGRSYNEQFF. The CDR3 nucleotides are TGTGCCAGCAGCCCGGGTGGCCGGTCCTACAATGAGCAGTTCTTC.

The CDR3 region is CASSAPGGSYGYTF. The CDR3 DNA reads as TGTGCCAGCAGTGCTCCAGGGGGGTCCTATGGCTACACCTTC. The V call is TRBV25-1, the J call TRBJ1-2, with 7 nucleotides matching TRBD1. J was trimmed by 4 bases and V by 4 bases; bases with no gene match: 6. The CDR3 length is 14 residues. Germline values: CDR1 MGHDK, CDR2 SYGVNS.

CDR3 amino acids: CASSPTRGTEAFF. Written as DNA, the CDR3 is TGTGCCAGCAGCCCAACTCGTGGGACTGAAGCTTTCTTT. The chain has TRBV6-5 and TRBJ1-1; D unresolved. Germline lookup yields CDR1 MNHEY and CDR2 SVGAGI. The length of the CDR3 is 13 residues. Trimming cost V 6 bases and J 5 bases, with 13 bases left between them.

This rearrangement joins TRBV7-8 to TRBJ2-7; D is perhaps TRBD1 or TRBD2 (5 bases each). The CDR3 is 13 amino acids. In germline, CDR1 is SGHVS, CDR2 FQNEAQ. V was shortened by 5 bases and J by 3 bases, with 11 bases between the two germline ends. CDR3 bases: TGTGCCAGCAGCGGGGGAGAAATCTACGAGCAGTACTTC. Protein: CASSGGEIYEQYF.

By sample fraction, this clone is large. The chain recombines TRBV5-1 with TRBJ1-1; no clear D. CDR1 and CDR2 (germline): SGHRS, YFSETQ. The CDR3 sequence is 13 residues long. Trimming shortened V by 1 base and J by 2 bases, and 6 bases separated the two germline ends. This CDR3 reads CASSLTDNTEAFF. Written as DNA, the CDR3 is TGCGCCAGCAGCTTGACAGACAACACTGAAGCTTTCTTT.

The chain combines TRBV6-1 with TRBJ2-2, with 9 positions matching TRBD2. Germline V gene sequence: CDR1 MNHNS, CDR2 SASEGT. The V and J ends lost 7 bases and 8 bases, in that order; junction bases with no gene match: 11. The CDR3 runs to 15 residues. For the CDR3, the DNA is TGTGCCAGCATAGCTCTTCTAGCGGGACCAGGGGAGCTGTTTTTT. Translation: CASIALLAGPGELFF.

The chain is built from TRBV6-5 and TRBJ1-1, with D possibly being TRBD1 (6 bases). V was pared by 6 bases and J by 8 bases, with 10 bases between. The CDR3 covers 11 residues. The germline V gene has CDR1 MNHEY and CDR2 SVGAGI. CDR3 in amino acids: CASSRDREAFF. CDR3 DNA sequence: TGTGCCAGCAGCCGCGACAGGGAAGCTTTCTTT.

Only a few counts were recorded for this clone. The V call is TRBV9, the J call TRBJ1-5; D is ambiguous. Germline V gene data show CDR1 as SGDLS and CDR2 as YYNGEE. The CDR3 is made up of 14 amino acids. V lost 5 bases and J lost 2, with 11 bases in between. This chain's CDR3 is CASSAGSGNQPQHF. Here the CDR3 DNA reads TGTGCCAGCAGTGCAGGATCTGGCAATCAGCCCCAGCATTTT.

There are a few counts of this clone. The chain joins TRBV29-1 to TRBJ2-5, with 14 bases fitting TRBD2. After removal of 3 bases from V and 5 bases from J, the junction contained 5 bases not matched to a gene. This CDR3 spans 15 amino acids. Germline values: CDR1 SQVTM, CDR2 ANQGSEA. The CDR3: CSVEGTSGSIETQYF. For the CDR3, the DNA is TGCAGCGTTGAGGGGACTAGCGGGAGTATTGAGACCCAGTACTTC.

The rearrangement links TRBV6-5 to TRBJ2-7; D unresolved. The CDR3 loop spans 9 amino acids. The germline V and J ends were trimmed by 11 bases and 4 bases, with 6 bases remaining between them. Germline lookup yields CDR1 MNHEY and CDR2 SVGAGI. The CDR3, as DNA: TGTGCCGTACAATACGAGCAGTACTTC. This encodes CAVQYEQYF.

The chain links TRBV5-1 to TRBJ2-5; TRBD1 matches at 8 bases. V lost 4 bases and J lost 0; bases outside the gene matches: 8. Germline CDR1 SGHRS, CDR2 YFSETQ. The CDR3 is 16 amino acids. DNA for the CDR3: TGCGCCAGCAGCAGAGGACAGGGCCTGTACCAAGAGACCCAGTACTTC. Translated: CASSRGQGLYQETQYF.

The rearrangement links TRBV2 to TRBJ2-1; tentative D call: TRBD1 (6 bases). Germline CDR1 SNHLY, CDR2 FYNNEI. V was shortened by 5 bases and J by 10 bases, with 12 bases between the two germline ends. The CDR3 consists of 12 residues. CDR3 region: CASSYTGNEQFF. CDR3 nucleotide sequence: TGTGCCAGCAGTTATACAGGGAACGAGCAGTTCTTC. The variable domain in full, completed from reference TRBV2 and TRBJ2-1, reads EPEVTQTPSHQVTQMGQEVILRCVPISNHLYFYWYRQILGQKVEFLVSFYNNEISEKSEIFDDQFSVERPDGSNFTLKIRSTKLEDSAMYFCASSYTGNEQFFGPGTRLTVL.

The gene calls are TRBV25-1 and TRBJ1-1; D is unresolved. Trimming cost V 8 bases and J 0 bases, with 19 bases left between them. Germline values: CDR1 MGHDK, CDR2 SYGVNS. This CDR3 has 16 amino acids. The CDR3 DNA follows: TGTGCCAGCCGACCCGGGAGTGACCGACTGAACACTGAAGCTTTCTTT. Translating it yields CASRPGSDRLNTEAFF.

This clone was counted between two and nine times. This sequence joins TRBV2 and TRBJ2-7, with TRBD2 identical over 11 bases. Per the germline V gene, CDR1 is SNHLY and CDR2 is FYNNEI. V gave up 6 bases and J gave up 3 bases; unmatched junction bases: 7. This CDR3 has 15 amino acids. In DNA, the CDR3 is TGTGCCAGCAGATCCTCCACTAGCGGGAGCTACGAGCAGTACTTC. This gives the protein CASRSSTSGSYEQYF.

The CDR3 loop is CSVGRGTNTGELFF. The CDR3 DNA sequence: TGCAGCGTTGGTCGGGGTACGAACACCGGGGAGCTGTTTTTT. This chain joins TRBV29-1 and TRBJ2-2, with D possibly TRBD2 on 5 matching bases. CDR1 and CDR2 from the germline V gene are SQVTM and ANQGSEA. The CDR3 has 14 residues. V gave up 4 bases and J gave up 0 bases, with 9 bases separating them.